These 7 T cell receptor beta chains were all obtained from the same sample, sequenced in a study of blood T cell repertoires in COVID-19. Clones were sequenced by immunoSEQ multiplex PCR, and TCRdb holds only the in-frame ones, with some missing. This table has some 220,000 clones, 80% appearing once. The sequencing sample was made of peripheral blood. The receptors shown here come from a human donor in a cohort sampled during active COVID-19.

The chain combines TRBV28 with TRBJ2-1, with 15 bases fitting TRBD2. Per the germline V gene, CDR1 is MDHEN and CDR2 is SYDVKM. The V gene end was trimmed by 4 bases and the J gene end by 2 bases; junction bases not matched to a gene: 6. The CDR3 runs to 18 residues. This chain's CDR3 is CASSSGLAGGNTYNEQFF. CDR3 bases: TGTGCCAGCAGTTCGGGACTAGCGGGGGGTAACACCTACAATGAGCAGTTCTTC.

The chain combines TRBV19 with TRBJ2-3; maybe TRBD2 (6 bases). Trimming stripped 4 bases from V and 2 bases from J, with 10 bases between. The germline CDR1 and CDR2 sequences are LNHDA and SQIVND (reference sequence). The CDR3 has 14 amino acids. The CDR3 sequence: CASSKREPTDTQYF. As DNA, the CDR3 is TGTGCCAGTAGTAAACGGGAGCCCACAGATACGCAGTATTTT.

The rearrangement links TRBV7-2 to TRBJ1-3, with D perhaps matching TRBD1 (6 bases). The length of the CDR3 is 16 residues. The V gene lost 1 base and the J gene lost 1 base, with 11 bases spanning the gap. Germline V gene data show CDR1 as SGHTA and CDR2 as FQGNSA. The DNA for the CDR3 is TGTGCCAGCAGCTTAGGAACAACAGGGTCTGGAAACACCATATATTTT. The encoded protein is CASSLGTTGSGNTIYF.

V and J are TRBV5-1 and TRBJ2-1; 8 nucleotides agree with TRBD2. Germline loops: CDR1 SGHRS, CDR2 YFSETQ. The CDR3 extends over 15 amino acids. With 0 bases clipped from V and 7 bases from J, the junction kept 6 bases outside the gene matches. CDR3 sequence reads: CASSLGARGENEQFF. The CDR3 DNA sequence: TGCGCCAGCAGCTTGGGCGCGCGGGGGGAAAATGAGCAGTTCTTC.

Written as DNA, the CDR3 is TGCAGCGTTGTAGGGGGCTGGGAAGAGACCCAGTACTTC. As protein: CSVVGGWEETQYF. The chain combines TRBV29-1 with TRBJ2-5; TRBD1 matches 7 bases. The V gene's germline CDR1 is SQVTM and CDR2 ANQGSEA. V lost 4 bases to trimming and J lost 3 bases; unmatched junction nucleotides: 5. There are 13 residues in the CDR3.

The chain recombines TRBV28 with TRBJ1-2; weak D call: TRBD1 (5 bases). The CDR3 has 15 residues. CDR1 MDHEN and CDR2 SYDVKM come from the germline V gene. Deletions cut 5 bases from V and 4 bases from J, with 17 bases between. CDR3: CASSPPQGIGYGYTF. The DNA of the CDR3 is TGTGCCAGCAGTCCCCCCCAGGGCATCGGCTATGGCTACACCTTC.

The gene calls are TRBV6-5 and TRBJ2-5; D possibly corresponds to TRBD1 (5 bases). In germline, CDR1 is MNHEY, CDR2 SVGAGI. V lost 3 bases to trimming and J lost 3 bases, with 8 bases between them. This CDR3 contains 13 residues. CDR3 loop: CASSYGREETQYF. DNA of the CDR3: TGTGCCAGCAGTTATGGCAGGGAAGAGACCCAGTACTTC.